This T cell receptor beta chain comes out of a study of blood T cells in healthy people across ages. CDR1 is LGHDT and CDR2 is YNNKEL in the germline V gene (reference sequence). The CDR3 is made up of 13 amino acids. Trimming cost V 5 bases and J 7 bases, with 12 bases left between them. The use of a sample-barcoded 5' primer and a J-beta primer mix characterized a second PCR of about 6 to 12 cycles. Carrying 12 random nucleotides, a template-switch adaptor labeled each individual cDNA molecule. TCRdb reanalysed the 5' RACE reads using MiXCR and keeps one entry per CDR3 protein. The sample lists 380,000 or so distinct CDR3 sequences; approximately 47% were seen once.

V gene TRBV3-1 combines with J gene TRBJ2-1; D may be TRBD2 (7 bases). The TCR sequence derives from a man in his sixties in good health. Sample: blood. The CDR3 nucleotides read TGTGCCAGCAGCGGGAAGGGGGGGAATGAGCAGTTCTTC. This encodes CASSGKGGNEQFF.